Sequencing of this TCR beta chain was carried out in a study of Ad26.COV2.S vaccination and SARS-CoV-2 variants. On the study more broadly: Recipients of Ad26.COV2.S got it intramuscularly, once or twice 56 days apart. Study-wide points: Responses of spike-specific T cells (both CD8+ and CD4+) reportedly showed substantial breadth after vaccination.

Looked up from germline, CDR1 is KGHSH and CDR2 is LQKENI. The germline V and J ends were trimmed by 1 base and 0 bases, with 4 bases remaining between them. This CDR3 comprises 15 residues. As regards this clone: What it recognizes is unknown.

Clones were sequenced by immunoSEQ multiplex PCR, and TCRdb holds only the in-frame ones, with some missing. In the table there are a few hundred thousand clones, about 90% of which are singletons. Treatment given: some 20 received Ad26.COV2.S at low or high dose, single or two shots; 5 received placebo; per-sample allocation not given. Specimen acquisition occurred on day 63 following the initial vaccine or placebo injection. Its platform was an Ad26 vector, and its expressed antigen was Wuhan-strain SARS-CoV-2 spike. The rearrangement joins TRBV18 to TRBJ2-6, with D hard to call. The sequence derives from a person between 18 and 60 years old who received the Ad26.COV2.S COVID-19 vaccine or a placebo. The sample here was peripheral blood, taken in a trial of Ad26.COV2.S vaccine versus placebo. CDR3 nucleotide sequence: TGTGCCAGCTCACCACTGCGCTCTGGGGCCAACGTCCTGACTTTC. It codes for CASSPLRSGANVLTF.